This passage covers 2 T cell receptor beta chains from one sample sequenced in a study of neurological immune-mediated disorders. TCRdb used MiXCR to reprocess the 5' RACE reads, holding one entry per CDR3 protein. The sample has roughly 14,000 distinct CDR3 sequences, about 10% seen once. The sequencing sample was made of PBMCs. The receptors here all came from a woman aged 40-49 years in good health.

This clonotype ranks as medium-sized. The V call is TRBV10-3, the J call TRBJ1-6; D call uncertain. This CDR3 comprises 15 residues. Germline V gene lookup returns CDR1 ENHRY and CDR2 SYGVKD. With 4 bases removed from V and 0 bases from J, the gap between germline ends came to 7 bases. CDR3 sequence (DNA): TGTGCCATCAGTGCTGGGAGCTCCTATAATTCACCCCTCCACTTT. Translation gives CAISAGSSYNSPLHF.

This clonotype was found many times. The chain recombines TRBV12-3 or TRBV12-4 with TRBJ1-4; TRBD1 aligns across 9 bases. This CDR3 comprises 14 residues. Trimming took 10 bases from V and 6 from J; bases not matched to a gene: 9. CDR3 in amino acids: CATCFTGGYEKLFF. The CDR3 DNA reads TGTGCCACCTGCTTCACAGGGGGCTATGAAAAACTGTTTTTT.